These 18 T cell receptor beta chains were sequenced from one sample in a study of vaccination and CD4 T cells after COVID-19. The treatment is: approximately nine-day PBMC culture with coronavirus spike peptide pools or control peptides (ViraFEST assay). The Oncomine TCR Beta short-read assay was applied to DNA of cultured CD4+ T cells. From the PCR reads, TCRdb called clonotypes with MiXCR, one entry per CDR3 protein. This sample carries thousands of distinct CDR3 sequences, approximately 20% of them seen once, and the ten largest clones take over 20%. The antigens of these receptors remain unknown. The material sequenced was CD4+ T cells from blood, cultured in vitro, taken after SARS-CoV-2 vaccination. The receptor set was obtained from a human donor who had recovered from COVID-19.

The chain couples TRBV30 to TRBJ2-5; unclear D gene. V gave up 0 bases and J gave up 7 bases, with 6 bases separating them. Germline V gene data show CDR1 as GTSNPN and CDR2 as SVGIG (reference sequence). The CDR3 consists of 11 residues. CDR3 nucleotide sequence: TGTGCCTGGAGTGTTGGGGTGACCCAGTACTTC. Translation: CAWSVGVTQYF.

In its sample, this clonotype is medium-sized. The chain links TRBV7-8 to TRBJ1-5; no clear D. In germline, CDR1 is SGHVS, CDR2 FQNEAQ. This CDR3 spans 13 amino acids. Trimming removed 4 bases at V and 4 bases at J, with 8 bases between. The CDR3 sequence: CASSYRTNQPQHF. CDR3 sequence (DNA): TGTGCCAGCAGCTATAGGACTAATCAGCCCCAGCATTTT.

The chain uses TRBV20-1 and TRBJ2-5; perhaps TRBD2 as D (5 bases). Germline-derived CDR1 and CDR2 are DFQATT and SNEGSKA (reference sequence). The V gene lost 3 bases and the J gene lost 3 bases, with 17 bases spanning the gap. The CDR3 is 15 residues long. This CDR3 reads CSARDPSSGEETQYF. As DNA, the CDR3 is TGCAGTGCTAGGGACCCTAGCAGTGGGGAAGAGACCCAGTACTTC.

V and J are TRBV2 and TRBJ2-5, with D perhaps TRBD1 (6 bases). The CDR3 contains 12 residues. In germline, CDR1 is SNHLY, CDR2 FYNNEI. The ends were cut back, 3 bases at V and 5 bases at J, with 7 bases in the middle. The DNA of the CDR3 is TGTGCCAGCAGTGACCAGGGGGAGACCCAGTACTTC. The encoded protein is CASSDQGETQYF.

This clonotype was seen a few times. V gene TRBV20-1 combines with J gene TRBJ2-7; 9 bases align to TRBD2. Germline-derived CDR1 and CDR2 are DFQATT and SNEGSKA (reference sequence). J gave up 5 bases and V 3 bases, and 11 bases lay outside the gene matches. This CDR3 is built from 15 residues. This CDR3 reads CSASGLAGSVHEQYF. CDR3 coding DNA: TGCAGTGCTAGTGGTCTAGCGGGGAGCGTACACGAGCAGTACTTC.

Judged by abundance, this clonotype is medium-sized. DNA of the CDR3: TGCAGTGCTCAGACAGATAACTATGGCTACACCTTC. Its translation: CSAQTDNYGYTF. The gene calls are TRBV20-1 and TRBJ1-2; tentatively, D is TRBD1 (5 bases). The germline V gene encodes CDR1 DFQATT and CDR2 SNEGSKA (reference sequence). This CDR3 region has 12 residues. V shed 5 bases and J shed 1 base, with 8 bases lying between them.

This clonotype is labeled medium-sized. This chain connects TRBV4-1 to TRBJ1-3; D unclear. Trimming removed 6 bases at V and 2 bases at J, with 8 bases between. Germline CDR1 and CDR2: MGHRA and YSYEKL. The CDR3 is 13 residues long. Written as DNA, the CDR3 is TGCGCCAGCAGTCAAAATACTGGAAACACCATATATTTT. It is translated as CASSQNTGNTIYF.

The chain links TRBV10-3 to TRBJ1-1; 7 bases line up with TRBD1. Germline V gives CDR1 ENHRY, CDR2 SYGVKD. V shed 10 bases and J 1 base; nucleotides not matched to a gene: 6. The CDR3 has 13 residues. The DNA for the CDR3 is TGTGCCACTGGACAGGAGGGGAACACTGAAGCTTTCTTT. This gives the protein CATGQEGNTEAFF.

The V and J genes are TRBV7-9 and TRBJ2-2; D might be TRBD1 (6 bases). Germline lookup yields CDR1 SEHNR and CDR2 FQNEAQ (reference sequence). This CDR3 has 17 residues. V lost 4 bases and J lost 4, with 19 bases in between. The chain's CDR3 is CASSSHQGPRGTGELFF. CDR3 nucleotide sequence: TGTGCCAGCAGCTCTCATCAGGGGCCTCGAGGCACCGGGGAGCTGTTTTTT. The entire variable domain, with the rest obtained from reference TRBV7-9 and TRBJ2-2, is as follows: DTGVSQNPRHKITKRGQNVTFRCDPISEHNRLYWYRQTLGQGPEFLTYFQNEAQLEKSRLLSDRFSAERPKGSFSTLEIQRTEQGDSAMYLCASSSHQGPRGTGELFFGEGSRLTVL.

This clonotype was observed a handful of times. This chain connects TRBV24-1 to TRBJ2-1, with TRBD2 identical over 7 bases. The CDR3 loop spans 15 amino acids. J gave up 4 bases and V 6 bases, and 8 bases lay outside the gene matches. Germline lookup yields CDR1 KGHDR and CDR2 SFDVKD. This CDR3 reads CATSTGLVAYNEQFF. CDR3 DNA sequence: TGTGCCACCAGTACAGGACTAGTAGCATACAATGAGCAGTTCTTC.

This clonotype is deemed large. The rearrangement joins TRBV7-2 to TRBJ2-3; the D is unclear. Germline V lookup: CDR1 SGHTA, CDR2 FQGNSA. The CDR3 has 15 amino acids. Trimming took 2 bases from V and 2 from J, leaving 11 bases between them. The chain's CDR3 is CASSLSYSYTDTQYF. Here the CDR3 DNA reads TGTGCCAGCAGCTTATCTTACAGCTACACAGATACGCAGTATTTT.

This clonotype was picked up many times. The chain is built from TRBV24-1 and TRBJ1-5, with D unclear. The CDR3 runs 15 residues. Germline CDR1 reads KGHDR; CDR2 reads SFDVKD. Trimming stripped 4 bases from V and 5 bases from J, with 14 bases between. The CDR3 DNA sequence: TGTGCCACCAGTGACCCTAGGGTTCCCGATCAGCCCCAGCATTTT. Translation: CATSDPRVPDQPQHF.

This clonotype occurred many times. The rearrangement joins TRBV6-1 to TRBJ2-3, with 8 bases identical to TRBD2. J gave up 1 base and V 6 bases, and 6 bases lay outside the gene matches. The CDR3 has 15 amino acids. Germline lookup yields CDR1 MNHNS and CDR2 SASEGT. CDR3 DNA: TGTGCCAGCAGCACGGGGGGGCCTGGCACAGATACGCAGTATTTT. Protein sequence: CASSTGGPGTDTQYF.

The chain uses TRBV28 and TRBJ2-3, with D uncertain. The CDR3 has 12 residues. Germline CDR1 and CDR2: MDHEN and SYDVKM. Trimming left V 6 bases short and J 0 bases short, with 4 bases between. CDR3 in amino acids: CASSTSTDTQYF. The CDR3 region has the DNA TGTGCCAGCAGCACTAGCACAGATACGCAGTATTTT.

The J gene is TRBJ2-3, the V gene TRBV5-1; the match to TRBD2 covers 7 bases. After removal of 6 bases from V and 5 bases from J, the junction contained 6 bases not matched to a gene. Looked up from germline, CDR1 is SGHRS and CDR2 is YFSETQ. The CDR3 loop spans 13 amino acids. The CDR3: CASMVPGGDTQYF. In DNA, the CDR3 is TGCGCCAGCATGGTCCCGGGAGGAGATACGCAGTATTTT.

This clonotype was recorded many times. The chain couples TRBV6-1 to TRBJ1-6, with D maybe TRBD1 (5 bases). The germline V gene has CDR1 MNHNS and CDR2 SASEGT. The germline V and J ends were trimmed by 7 bases and 5 bases, with 12 bases remaining between them. The CDR3 is 14 amino acids. CDR3 protein: CASTPGTNNSPLHF. The CDR3 region has the DNA TGTGCCAGCACCCCGGGGACTAATAATTCACCCCTCCACTTT.

The chain joins TRBV19 to TRBJ2-2, with TRBD2 matching 7 bases. Trimming at V came to 6 bases and at J to 4 bases, leaving 8 bases not matched to a gene. CDR3 length: 15 residues. Germline V lookup: CDR1 LNHDA, CDR2 SQIVND (reference sequence). The CDR3 DNA reads as TGTGCCAGTAGGCCGGGAGGCCGAGGCACCGGGGAGCTGTTTTTT. Protein sequence: CASRPGGRGTGELFF.

This clonotype qualifies as medium-sized. The rearrangement joins TRBV28 to TRBJ2-6, with a possible D match to TRBD2 (5 bases). This CDR3 is 15 amino acids long. V lost 9 bases and J 4 bases, leaving 16 bases between the germline ends. CDR1 MDHEN and CDR2 SYDVKM come from the germline V gene. The CDR3 loop is CASRTPGSGANVLTF. CDR3 DNA: TGTGCCAGTCGAACTCCGGGGTCCGGGGCCAACGTCCTGACTTTC. The full variable domain, completed using reference TRBV28 and TRBJ2-6, is DVKVTQSSRYLVKRTGEKVFLECVQDMDHENMFWYRQDPGLGLRLIYFSYDVKMKEKGDIPEGYSVSREKKERFSLILESASTNQTSMYLCASRTPGSGANVLTFGAGSRLTVL.